Below, 12 T cell receptor beta chains from the same sample are listed, as sequenced in a study of regulatory T cells in long-lasting Graves disease. With iRepertoire HTBI primers and Arm-PCR of CDR3 regions, TCR beta libraries were built. Each CDR3 protein is one row after TCRdb ran MiXCR on the multiplex PCR reads. The sample holds almost 450,000 distinct CDR3 sequences; around 15% are singletons and the top ten take roughly a tenth. Time point given: newly diagnosed GD, antithyroid drugs for less than 3 months. The TCR library was prepared using RNA isolated from PBMCs. These same data were also listed under a study on T cells in Graves' hyperthyroidism and ophthalmopathy.

The sequenced sample was peripheral blood mononuclear cells (PBMCs), obtained at new diagnosis, from a patient treated with antithyroid drugs. Receptor source: a woman aged 25 to 45 with Graves disease.

This clonotype was seen ten or more times. This chain links TRBV6-1 with TRBJ1-5; D unresolved. This CDR3 has 15 residues. The germline V gene has CDR1 MNHNS and CDR2 SASEGT. Deletions cut 7 bases from V and 2 bases from J, with 15 bases between. The CDR3 sequence is CASTRSPGGNQPQHF. DNA of the CDR3: TGTGCCAGCACCCGATCCCCTGGGGGCAATCAGCCCCAGCATTTT.

This clonotype has just a few counts. The gene calls are TRBV10-3 and TRBJ2-1; 8 bases are a match to TRBD1. Germline-derived CDR1 and CDR2 are ENHRY and SYGVKD. Trimming cost V 2 bases and J 7 bases; bases outside gene matches: 7. The CDR3 runs 15 residues. The CDR3 region has the DNA TGTGCCATCAGTGAGCCCGGACAGGGCTGGAATGAGCAGTTCTTC. Protein: CAISEPGQGWNEQFF.

At least ten counts were recorded for this clonotype. The chain couples TRBV6-2 or TRBV6-3 to TRBJ2-1, with D possibly matching TRBD2 (5 bases). CDR1 is MNHEY and CDR2 is SVGEGT in the germline V gene. V gave up 0 bases and J gave up 3 bases, with 9 bases separating them. CDR3 length: 15 amino acids. CDR3 region: CASSYSTGNYNEQFF. The CDR3 DNA sequence: TGTGCCAGCAGTTACTCGACCGGGAACTACAATGAGCAGTTCTTC.

V gene TRBV20-1 combines with J gene TRBJ1-1; D remains unclear. CDR3 length equals 15 residues. The germline gives CDR1 DFQATT, CDR2 SNEGSKA (reference sequence). Trimming shortened V by 5 bases and J by 0 bases, and 16 bases separated the two germline ends. CDR3 nucleotide sequence: TGCAGTGCTGGTCGGGTAGGAGGTTTGAACACTGAAGCTTTCTTT. Its protein is CSAGRVGGLNTEAFF.

This clonotype was detected ten times or more. The rearrangement joins TRBV6-5 to TRBJ1-5; D is unclear. Deletions cut 0 bases from V and 2 bases from J, with 5 bases between. Germline values: CDR1 MNHEY, CDR2 SVGAGI. The CDR3 length is 14 residues. The CDR3 region has the DNA TGTGCCAGCAGTTACTCGGAGGGCAATCAGCCCCAGCATTTT. It translates to CASSYSEGNQPQHF.

This clonotype was picked up a small number of times. The CDR3 sequence: CASSIGTQYSNQPQHF. The CDR3 region has the DNA TGTGCCAGTAGTATAGGGACCCAATATAGCAATCAGCCCCAGCATTTT. The chain joins TRBV19 to TRBJ1-5; D is uncertain. Germline lookup yields CDR1 LNHDA and CDR2 SQIVND (reference sequence). V was clipped by 1 base and J by 0 bases, with 10 bases between them. The CDR3 runs 16 residues.

The chain couples TRBV6-1 to TRBJ2-1; D is undetermined. Trimming removed 5 bases at V and 9 bases at J, with 20 bases between. Germline CDR1 MNHNS, CDR2 SASEGT. This CDR3 comprises 15 residues. The CDR3 region has the DNA TGTGCCAGCAGTCACCTTGGACCTGCGGTCGGTGAGCAGTTCTTC. Protein sequence: CASSHLGPAVGEQFF.

This clonotype appeared a few times. The V call is TRBV12-3 or TRBV12-4, the J call TRBJ1-5; D not certain. The V gene lost 7 bases and the J gene lost 0 bases, with 10 bases spanning the gap. The CDR3 length is 14 residues. The CDR3: CASTVAHSNQPQHF. CDR3 bases: TGTGCCAGCACCGTGGCCCATAGCAATCAGCCCCAGCATTTT.

This clonotype was counted between two and nine times. The V and J genes are TRBV4-3 and TRBJ2-1; tentative D call: TRBD2 (5 bases). The CDR3 covers 15 residues. CDR1 is LGHNA, CDR2 YSLEER, per germline. V was pared by 3 bases and J by 3 bases, with 12 bases between. CDR3 DNA sequence: TGCGCCAGCAGCCATGGACTGAACGACTACAATGAGCAGTTCTTC. Translating it yields CASSHGLNDYNEQFF.

This clonotype was detected many times. V and J are TRBV20-1 and TRBJ2-1; 7 bases agree with TRBD2. This CDR3 is 12 amino acids long. Germline values: CDR1 DFQATT, CDR2 SNEGSKA (reference sequence). V gave up 6 bases and J gave up 7 bases; unmatched junction bases: 6. The CDR3 bases are TGCAGTGCCAGGACTAGTTGGAATGAGCAGTTCTTC. Translation gives CSARTSWNEQFF.

This clonotype has only one observation. A much larger clone lies one base from this, so it may be a read error. J is TRBJ1-1 and V is TRBV29-1; possible D gene TRBD1, 6 bases. The CDR3 spans 12 residues. Germline assignment: CDR1 SQVTM and CDR2 ANQGSEA. Trimming cost V 7 bases and J 6 bases, with 15 bases left between them. CDR3 region: CSANRVDAEAFF. The CDR3 DNA follows: TGCAGCGCAAACAGGGTTGACGCTGAAGCTTTCTTT. Combining the CDR3 with reference TRBV29-1 and TRBJ1-1 gives the whole variable domain SAVISQKPSRDICQRGTSLTIQCQVDSQVTMMFWYRQQPGQSLTLIATANQGSEATYESGFVIDKFPISRPNLTFSTLTVSNMSPEDSSIYLCSANRVDAEAFFGQGTRLTVV.

This sequence joins TRBV27 and TRBJ1-5, with TRBD1 identical over 10 bases. This CDR3 contains 19 residues. V gave up 6 bases and J gave up 0 bases; unmatched junction bases: 14. CDR1 and CDR2 (germline): MNHEY, SMNVEV (reference sequence). CDR3 sequence: CASSTTPGTGVYSNQPQHF. CDR3 coding DNA: TGTGCCAGCAGCACTACGCCCGGGACAGGGGTGTATAGCAATCAGCCCCAGCATTTT.